The rows below give T cell receptor beta chains drawn from one sample of a study of blood T cell repertoires in COVID-19. The repertoire was sequenced with immunoSEQ multiplex PCR; TCRdb's copy has only in-frame clones and lacks some. The sample yields roughly 310,000 clones, approximately 89% seen once. Source material: PBMCs or T cells enriched from blood (not recorded which). These receptors all stem from a woman aged 35 to 49 who had recovered from COVID-19. CDR3s leave out the opening cysteine and the closing phenylalanine or tryptophan.

v_gene	j_gene	CDR3aa
TRBV5-1	TRBJ1-1	ASSPRGGTEAF
TRBV3-1/TRBV3-2	TRBJ2-5	ASRAGEETQY
TRBV7-9	TRBJ2-1	ASSFALTSGRENEQF
TRBV12-3/TRBV12-4	TRBJ1-1	ASSTLSRRAF
TRBV2	TRBJ2-3	ASRGLRTDTQY
TRBV28	TRBJ1-5	ASRPDSYQPQH
TRBV7-2	TRBJ2-7	ASSSDRVTYEQY
TRBV5-6	TRBJ1-3	ASCSGEGNTIY
TRBV2	TRBJ1-3	ASRSQGSPGNTIY
TRBV10-2	TRBJ2-7	ASSESSGSIYEQY
TRBV18	TRBJ2-5	ASSDPGQGEETQY
TRBV30	TRBJ2-3	AWDLGDTQY
TRBV25-1	TRBJ2-2	ASSGGRDTGELF
TRBV12-5	TRBJ1-1	ASGLQGLNTEAF
TRBV7-9	TRBJ2-1	ASSFPGLAGLHNEQF
TRBV18	TRBJ1-1	ASSPGQGSTEAF
TRBV7-2	TRBJ2-7	ASSLARTYEQY
TRBV19	TRBJ2-2	ASMGTGSDTGELF
TRBV6-2/TRBV6-3	TRBJ2-7	ASSASGTPSYEQY
TRBV5-4	TRBJ1-1	ASSLPVEGTEAF
TRBV5-1	TRBJ1-3	ASSLDRTGAGNTIY
TRBV7-2	TRBJ2-3	ASSLGGRTDTQY
TRBV19	TRBJ1-2	ASSFPRMRGYT
TRBV11-1	TRBJ1-1	ASSRGVGQSSWAF
TRBV23-1	TRBJ2-5	ASSGQGETQY
TRBV21-1	TRBJ1-5	ASSSVSRRGPTGGGNQPQH
TRBV18	TRBJ1-5	ASSPSGTGGFQPQH
TRBV5-1	TRBJ1-5	ASSLVSGTGQPQH
TRBV19	TRBJ2-7	ASSGDRGYEQY
TRBV28	TRBJ1-1	ASSRGVTEAF
TRBV5-6	TRBJ2-7	ASSPRGPRRYEQY
TRBV4-3	TRBJ2-3	ASSQVAGAPQTSTDTQY
TRBV14	TRBJ2-7	ASSFGTGVEQY
TRBV5-1	TRBJ2-2	ASSIAGTTGTGELF
TRBV20-1	TRBJ2-7	SASSSGRGQY
TRBV28	TRBJ2-5	ASSLILAVETQY
TRBV7-6	TRBJ2-2	ASSSPGTGANTGELF
TRBV7-2	TRBJ2-5	ASGSIAGQETQY
TRBV20-1	TRBJ1-1	SAGRTEAF
TRBV2	TRBJ2-2	ASSVPSGRATNTGELF
TRBV19	TRBJ1-1	ASDSKRGQTNTEAF